One and the same sample provided the 18 T cell receptor beta chains below, sequenced in a study of T cell responses to AZD1222 COVID-19 vaccine. TCRdb's table, derived via immunoSEQ multiplex PCR, lists solely in-frame clones and lacks some. The table lists about 84,000 clones, roughly nine tenths of them singletons. Sample: peripheral blood, taken on day 0 of AZD1222 vaccination. The receptors stem from an adult in good health.

The chain joins TRBV9 to TRBJ2-7; 8 bases fit TRBD2. Losses at the gene ends were 4 bases for V and 6 bases for J; bases not matched to a gene: 3. The CDR3 extends over 12 amino acids. Germline CDR1 SGDLS, CDR2 YYNGEE. Here the CDR3 reads CASSPGGAEQYF. The CDR3 DNA is TGTGCCAGCAGCCCCGGGGGGGCCGAGCAGTACTTC.

In DNA, the CDR3 is TGTGCCAGCAGTGACGGACTAGCGGGGAATGAGCAGTTCTTC. It specifies CASSDGLAGNEQFF. This rearrangement joins TRBV6-4 to TRBJ2-1; 12 positions agree with TRBD2. The CDR3 has 14 amino acids. The J segment lost 7 bases and the V segment lost 2 bases, leaving 0 bases of the junction unmatched. CDR1 and CDR2 (germline): MRHNA, SNTAGT.

The genes are TRBV5-1 and TRBJ2-1; TRBD2 agrees at 7 bases. This CDR3 contains 16 residues. V lost 3 bases, J lost 7 bases, and 13 bases stayed unmatched. Germline assignment: CDR1 SGHRS and CDR2 YFSETQ. Here the CDR3 reads CASSWEGGGSSNEQFF. The CDR3 DNA follows: TGCGCCAGCAGCTGGGAGGGAGGAGGTTCGTCAAATGAGCAGTTCTTC. The variable domain in full, with the rest retrieved from reference TRBV5-1 and TRBJ2-1, is KAGVTQTPRYLIKTRGQQVTLSCSPISGHRSVSWYQQTPGQGLQFLFEYFSETQRNKGNFPGRFSGRQFSNSRSEMNVSTLELGDSALYLCASSWEGGGSSNEQFFGPGTRLTVL.

The rearrangement uses TRBV19 and TRBJ2-5; D tentatively fits TRBD1 or TRBD2 (6 bases each). Trimming took off 0 bases at V and 5 bases at J, with 16 bases between the two ends. The CDR3 sequence is 16 residues long. Germline CDR1 LNHDA, CDR2 SQIVND (reference sequence). CDR3 coding DNA: TGTGCCAGTAGTATAGATCCATGGGGGGCCGGGGAGACCCAGTACTTC. This translates into CASSIDPWGAGETQYF.

The chain employs TRBV4-2 and TRBJ2-2; 12 bases are a match to TRBD2. J was trimmed by 5 bases and V by 4 bases; bases with no gene match: 5. Germline V gene sequence: CDR1 LGHNA, CDR2 YNFKEQ. The CDR3 totals 16 residues. DNA of the CDR3: TGTGCCAGCAGCCCCTGGACTAGCGGGACAACCGGGGAGCTGTTTTTT. This translates into CASSPWTSGTTGELFF.

The chain employs TRBV19 and TRBJ2-7, with a tentative D call TRBD1 (5 bases). CDR1 and CDR2 from the germline V gene are LNHDA and SQIVND (reference sequence). V gave up 8 bases and J gave up 2 bases, with 19 bases separating them. This CDR3 spans 15 amino acids. CDR3 region: CASSKMGQGTYEQYF. The CDR3 coding sequence is TGTGCCAGTTCTAAGATGGGCCAGGGCACCTACGAGCAGTACTTC. Looking up the rest from reference TRBV19 and TRBJ2-7 gives the full variable domain: DGGITQSPKYLFRKEGQNVTLSCEQNLNHDAMYWYRQDPGQGLRLIYYSQIVNDFQKGDIAEGYSVSREKKESFPLTVTSAQKNPTAFYLCASSKMGQGTYEQYFGPGTRLTVT.

The chain uses TRBV28 and TRBJ1-5; D ambiguous. The CDR3 has 15 residues. Per the germline V gene, CDR1 is MDHEN and CDR2 is SYDVKM. V shed 4 bases and J shed 1 base, with 11 bases lying between them. The chain's CDR3 is CASSSRQSSNQPQHF. In DNA, the CDR3 is TGTGCCAGCAGTTCAAGACAAAGCAGCAATCAGCCCCAGCATTTT. The full variable domain, completed using reference TRBV28 and TRBJ1-5, is DVKVTQSSRYLVKRTGEKVFLECVQDMDHENMFWYRQDPGLGLRLIYFSYDVKMKEKGDIPEGYSVSREKKERFSLILESASTNQTSMYLCASSSRQSSNQPQHFGDGTRLSIL.

The chain joins TRBV6-4 to TRBJ1-1; tentatively, D is TRBD1 (5 bases). The CDR3 consists of 14 residues. The germline V gene has CDR1 MRHNA and CDR2 SNTAGT. The V and J ends lost 5 bases and 0 bases respectively, with 10 bases between them. The CDR3 DNA is TGTGCCAGCAGTCAGGGCGGACTGAACACTGAAGCTTTCTTT. Translation: CASSQGGLNTEAFF.

The gene calls are TRBV19 and TRBJ1-1; D not resolved. The germline gives CDR1 LNHDA, CDR2 SQIVND (reference sequence). This CDR3 is built from 15 residues. Trimming cost V 1 base and J 1 base, with 10 bases left between them. The CDR3 nucleotides are TGTGCCAGTAGTATAGGAGGAGGGCGGAACACTGAAGCTTTCTTT. It specifies CASSIGGGRNTEAFF.

The chain is built from TRBV6-5 and TRBJ1-1; no clear D gene. The CDR3 is 12 residues long. V gave up 2 bases and J gave up 3 bases, with 4 bases separating them. Germline CDR1 and CDR2: MNHEY and SVGAGI. CDR3 DNA sequence: TGTGCCAGCAGTTACGGGGACACTGAAGCTTTCTTT. Residues: CASSYGDTEAFF.

The chain recombines TRBV28 with TRBJ1-4; 11 bases fit TRBD1. This CDR3 has 15 residues. Unmatched junction bases numbered 3, after V lost 3 bases and J lost 6 bases. CDR1 and CDR2 from the germline V gene are MDHEN and SYDVKM. The CDR3 spells CASSFGQGAYEKLFF. As DNA, the CDR3 is TGTGCCAGCAGTTTTGGACAGGGGGCGTATGAAAAACTGTTTTTT.

V gene TRBV28 combines with J gene TRBJ1-5, with 11 bases fitting TRBD1. The CDR3 is 18 residues long. V shed 5 bases, J shed 4 bases, and the junction held 13 bases outside the gene matches. CDR1 is MDHEN and CDR2 is SYDVKM in the germline V gene. The CDR3 region is CASSRGRDRGLRNQPQHF. CDR3 in DNA: TGTGCCAGCAGTCGAGGCCGGGACAGGGGGTTACGGAATCAGCCCCAGCATTTT. The full variable domain, rest sourced from reference TRBV28 and TRBJ1-5, is DVKVTQSSRYLVKRTGEKVFLECVQDMDHENMFWYRQDPGLGLRLIYFSYDVKMKEKGDIPEGYSVSREKKERFSLILESASTNQTSMYLCASSRGRDRGLRNQPQHFGDGTRLSIL.

The chain has TRBV7-2 and TRBJ2-3, with D possibly matching TRBD2 (6 bases). Trimming took off 3 bases at V and 1 base at J, with 11 bases between the two ends. This CDR3 contains 15 residues. Germline V gene lookup returns CDR1 SGHTA and CDR2 FQGNSA. CDR3 bases: TGTGCCAGCAGCTTGGGGGGTGGGGGCACAGATACGCAGTATTTT. Translating it yields CASSLGGGGTDTQYF.

The chain joins TRBV12-5 to TRBJ2-1, with 9 bases fitting TRBD1. Germline assignment: CDR1 LGHNT and CDR2 FRNRAP. This CDR3 has 15 amino acids. The V gene end was trimmed by 2 bases and the J gene end by 7 bases; junction bases not matched to a gene: 6. CDR3 DNA sequence: TGTGCTAGTGGTTTGCTGACAGGGGGGCGTAATGAGCAGTTCTTC. Translating it yields CASGLLTGGRNEQFF.

The chain links TRBV3-1 (or the pseudogene TRBV3-2) to TRBJ2-7; 9 nucleotides line up with TRBD2. The length of the CDR3 is 14 residues. V dropped 5 bases and J dropped 5; count of bases not matched to a gene: 7. Germline CDR1 and CDR2: LGHDT and YNNKEL (reference sequence). The CDR3 DNA reads as TGTGCCAGCAGCGGTAGCGGGAGTAGGCACGAGCAGTACTTC. Translating gives CASSGSGSRHEQYF.

J is TRBJ2-7 and V is TRBV2, with 11 bases lining up with TRBD2. CDR1 is SNHLY and CDR2 is FYNNEI in the germline V gene. This CDR3 contains 17 residues. Germline trimming cut 6 bases from V and 6 bases from J; bases unmatched to any gene: 16. CDR3 region: CASSSTQSGTSGIEQYF. The CDR3 nucleotides read TGTGCCAGCAGCTCCACCCAGTCCGGGACTAGCGGTATCGAGCAGTACTTC.

J is TRBJ1-2 and V is TRBV9; 10 bases align to TRBD1. Losses at the gene ends were 0 bases for V and 0 bases for J; bases not matched to a gene: 2. CDR3 size: 16 residues. Germline loops: CDR1 SGDLS, CDR2 YYNGEE. CDR3 in DNA: TGTGCCAGCAGCGTAGGGACAGGGGGACCTAACTATGGCTACACCTTC. Its protein is CASSVGTGGPNYGYTF.

Regarding this clone: The same CDR3 arises from other DNA sequences in this sample as well. The chain uses TRBV2 and TRBJ2-6; TRBD1 or TRBD2 may be the D gene (6 bases each). The CDR3 is made up of 15 amino acids. Germline values: CDR1 SNHLY, CDR2 FYNNEI. Trimming shortened V by 8 bases and J by 1 base, and 12 bases separated the two germline ends. The CDR3: CASRTGASGANVLTF. As DNA, the CDR3 is TGTGCCAGCCGAACGGGGGCTTCTGGGGCCAACGTCCTGACTTTC.